The text below deals with one T cell receptor (beta chain). This record belongs to a study of PD-1 blockade in classical Hodgkin lymphoma. Time point here: cycle 4 day 1 (C4D1), after five to seven weeks of nivolumab. All the patients suffered relapse after autologous stem cell transplantation, and brentuximab vedotin exposure differed. Negative magnetic selection isolated CD4+ T cells from thawed PBMCs. Trimming took 2 bases from V and 2 from J; bases not matched to a gene: 5. There are 15 residues in the CDR3. Germline V gene lookup returns CDR1 MNHEY and CDR2 SVGAGI. The data were produced by immunoSEQ multiplex PCR, yet TCRdb's version contains in-frame clones alone and is incomplete. The repertoire holds about 17,000 clones, with roughly 77% as singletons.

The chain is built from TRBV6-5 and TRBJ1-1, with TRBD1 matching over 7 bases. The sample here was CD4+ T cells from blood, taken before the fourth cycle of nivolumab. The sequence derives from a human donor with classical Hodgkin lymphoma. The CDR3 nucleotides read TGTGCCAGCAGTTACCGGGGGACAGCTAACACTGAAGCTTTCTTT. Its translation: CASSYRGTANTEAFF.